This is a list of T cell receptor beta chains from one sample in a study of blood T cell repertoires in COVID-19. The protocol was immunoSEQ multiplex PCR, while the TCRdb copy is restricted to in-frame clones and leaves out a portion. The profile covers 200,000 to 250,000 clones, with 75% to 85% appearing a single time and 5.5% taken by the ten largest. Sequencing was done on a sample of peripheral blood. These receptors all stem from a human donor in a cohort sampled during active COVID-19. CDR3s include the opening cysteine and the closing phenylalanine or tryptophan. The order of the fields is D gene, V gene, J gene, clone size, CDR3 DNA, CDR3 protein. A D gene is named only where the DNA matches it firmly. A clone size is listed for some rows: how often the clone was seen (once, few, many), or a class if it is expanded.

>TRBD1|TRBV5-1|TRBJ2-2|-
TGCGCCAGTTCTCCGGGACAGTTGAACACCGGGGAGCTGTTTTTT
CASSPGQLNTGELFF
>-|TRBV27|TRBJ2-7|-
TGTGCCAGCAGTCCCGGAGGGGAACCCTACGAGCAGTACTTC
CASSPGGEPYEQYF
>TRBD1|TRBV5-1|TRBJ1-1|-
TGCGCCAGCAGCCTAATTCGACAGGGGGCGCCTACTGAAGCTTTCTTT
CASSLIRQGAPTEAFF
>-|TRBV21-1|TRBJ1-2|few
TGTGCCAGCAGCAAAAGGTCGACAGGAACCTATGGCTACACCTTC
CASSKRSTGTYGYTF
>-|TRBV5-1|TRBJ1-4|-
TGCGCCAGCAGCTTGGGCAGTTCAAATGAAAAACTGTTTTTT
CASSLGSSNEKLFF
>-|TRBV6-1|TRBJ2-2|few
TGTGCCAGCAGTGAATTCGAGACTAGTTTGAACACCGGGGAGCTGTTTTTT
CASSEFETSLNTGELFF
>TRBD1|TRBV11-2|TRBJ1-1|few
TGTGCCAGCAGCTTATGGGGCGACAGGGACACTGAAGCTTTCTTT
CASSLWGDRDTEAFF
>-|TRBV19|TRBJ2-7|-
TGTGCCAGTAGTTCCGGGACTCCCGAGAACGAGCAGTACTTC
CASSSGTPENEQYF
>TRBD1|TRBV3-1/TRBV3-2|TRBJ1-4|-
TGTGCCAGCAGCCAAGATCCCCGGACAGGGCGAGGGATAGGTGAAAAACTGTTTTTT
CASSQDPRTGRGIGEKLFF
>-|TRBV19|TRBJ2-3|-
TGTGCCAGTAGTTTGGAGGGGTCAATCACAGATACGCAGTATTTT
CASSLEGSITDTQYF